This T cell receptor beta chain was sequenced during a study of blood T cell repertoires in COVID-19. Whole-study context: Sites in the United States, Italy and Spain provided acute and convalescent COVID-19 samples.

The CDR3 is 15 residues long. Germline V CDR1 and CDR2: SNHLY, FYNNEI. V lost 0 bases and J 11 bases, leaving 19 bases between the germline ends. Per the original data handling: Reference gene primers were amplified, and this amplification served to estimate nucleated cell counts. The protocol was immunoSEQ multiplex PCR, while the TCRdb copy is restricted to in-frame clones and leaves out a portion. The V and J calls and clone size are taken from that table; D and trimming were inferred from the DNA. The table includes roughly 340,000 clones, roughly 90% detected once. Enrollment of patients from Seattle took place during active infection, with longitudinal follow-up.

The chain joins TRBV2 to TRBJ1-1; D might be TRBD1 (5 bases). Sequenced material: peripheral blood. The source is a woman aged 25-40 years with COVID-19, enrolled during active disease. DNA for the CDR3: TGTGCCAGCAGTGAAGCCGGCAGGGCGGGAGGGGACGCTTTCTTT. Protein: CASSEAGRAGGDAFF.